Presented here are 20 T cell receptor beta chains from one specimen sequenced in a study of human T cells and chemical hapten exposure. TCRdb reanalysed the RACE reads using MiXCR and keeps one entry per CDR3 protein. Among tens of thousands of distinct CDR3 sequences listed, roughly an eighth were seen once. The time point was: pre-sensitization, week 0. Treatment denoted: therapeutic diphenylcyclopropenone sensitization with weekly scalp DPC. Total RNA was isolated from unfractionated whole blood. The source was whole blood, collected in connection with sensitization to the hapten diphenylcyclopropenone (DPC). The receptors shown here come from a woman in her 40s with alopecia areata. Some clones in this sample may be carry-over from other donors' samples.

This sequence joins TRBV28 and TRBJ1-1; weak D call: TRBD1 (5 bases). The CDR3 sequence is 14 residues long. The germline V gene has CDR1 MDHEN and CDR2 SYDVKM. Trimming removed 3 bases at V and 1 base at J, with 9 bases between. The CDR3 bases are TGTGCCAGCAGTTTTTGGGGGGGGAACACTGAAGCTTTCTTT. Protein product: CASSFWGGNTEAFF.

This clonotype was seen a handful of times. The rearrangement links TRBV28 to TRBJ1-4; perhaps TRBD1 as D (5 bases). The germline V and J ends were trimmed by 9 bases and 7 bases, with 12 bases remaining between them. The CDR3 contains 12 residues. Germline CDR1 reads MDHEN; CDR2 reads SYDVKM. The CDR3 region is CASTGASEKLFF. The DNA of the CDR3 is TGTGCCAGTACCGGGGCTAGTGAAAAACTGTTTTTT.

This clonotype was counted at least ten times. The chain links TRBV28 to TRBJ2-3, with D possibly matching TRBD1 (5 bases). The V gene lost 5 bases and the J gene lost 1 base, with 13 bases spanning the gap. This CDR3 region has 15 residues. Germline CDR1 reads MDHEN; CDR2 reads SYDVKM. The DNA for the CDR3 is TGTGCCAGCAGTCCCCGGATGACAGGCACAGATACGCAGTATTTT. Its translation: CASSPRMTGTDTQYF.

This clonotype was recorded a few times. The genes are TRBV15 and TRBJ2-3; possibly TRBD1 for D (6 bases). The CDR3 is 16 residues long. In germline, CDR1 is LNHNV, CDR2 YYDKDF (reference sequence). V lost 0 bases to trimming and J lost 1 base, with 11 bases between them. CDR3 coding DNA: TGTGCCACCAGCAGAGACGCAGGGGAAGGCACAGATACGCAGTATTTT. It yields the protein CATSRDAGEGTDTQYF.

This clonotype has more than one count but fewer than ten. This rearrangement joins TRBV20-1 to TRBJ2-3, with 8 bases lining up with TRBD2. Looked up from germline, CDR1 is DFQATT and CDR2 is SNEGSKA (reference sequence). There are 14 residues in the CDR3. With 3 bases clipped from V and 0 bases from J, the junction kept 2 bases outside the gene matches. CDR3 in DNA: TGCAGTGCTAGGGCTAGCGGGAGCACAGATACGCAGTATTTT. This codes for CSARASGSTDTQYF.

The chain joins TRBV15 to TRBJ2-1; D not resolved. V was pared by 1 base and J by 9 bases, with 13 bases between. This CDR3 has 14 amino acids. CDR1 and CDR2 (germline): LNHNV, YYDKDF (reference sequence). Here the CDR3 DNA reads TGTGCCACCAGCAGAGTGACCCTAACGGGTGAGCAGTTCTTC. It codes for CATSRVTLTGEQFF.

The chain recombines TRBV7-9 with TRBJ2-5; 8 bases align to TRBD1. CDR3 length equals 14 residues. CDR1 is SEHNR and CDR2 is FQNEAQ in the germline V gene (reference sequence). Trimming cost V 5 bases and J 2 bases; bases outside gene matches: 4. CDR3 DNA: TGTGCCAGCAGCCACAGGACAGGGCAAGAGACCCAGTACTTC. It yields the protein CASSHRTGQETQYF.

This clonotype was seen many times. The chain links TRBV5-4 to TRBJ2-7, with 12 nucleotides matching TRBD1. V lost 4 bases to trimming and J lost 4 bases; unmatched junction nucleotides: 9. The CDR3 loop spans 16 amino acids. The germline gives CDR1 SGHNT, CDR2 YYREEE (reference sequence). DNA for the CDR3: TGTGCCAGCAGCCGACCGGGGACAGGGGGCCTTTACGAGCAGTACTTC. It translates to CASSRPGTGGLYEQYF.

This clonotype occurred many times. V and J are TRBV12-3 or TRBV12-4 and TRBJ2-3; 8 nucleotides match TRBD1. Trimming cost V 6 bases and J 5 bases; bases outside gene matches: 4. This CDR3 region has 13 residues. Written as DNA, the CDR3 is TGTGCCAGCAGGGCAGGGGGCGTAGATACGCAGTATTTT. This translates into CASRAGGVDTQYF.

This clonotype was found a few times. The CDR3 region is CSAGVNEQFF. As DNA, the CDR3 is TGCAGTGCGGGGGTGAATGAGCAGTTCTTC. The chain links TRBV20-1 to TRBJ2-1, with D possibly called TRBD1 or TRBD2 (5 bases each). Trimming left V 6 bases short and J 7 bases short, with 7 bases between. The germline V gene has CDR1 DFQATT and CDR2 SNEGSKA (reference sequence). The CDR3 runs 10 residues.

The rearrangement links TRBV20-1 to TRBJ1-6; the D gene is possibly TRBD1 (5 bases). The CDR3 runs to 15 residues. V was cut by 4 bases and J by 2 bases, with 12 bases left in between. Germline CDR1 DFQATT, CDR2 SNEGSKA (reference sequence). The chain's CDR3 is CSANDGGTYNSPLHF. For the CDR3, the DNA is TGCAGTGCTAACGACGGGGGGACCTATAATTCACCCCTCCACTTT.

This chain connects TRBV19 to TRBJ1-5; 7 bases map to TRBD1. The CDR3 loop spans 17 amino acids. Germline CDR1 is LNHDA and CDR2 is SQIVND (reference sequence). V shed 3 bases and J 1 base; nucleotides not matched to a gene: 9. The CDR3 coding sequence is TGTGCCAGTAGTATGCCCCTCGGCAGGGGGAGCAATCAGCCCCAGCATTTT. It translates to CASSMPLGRGSNQPQHF.

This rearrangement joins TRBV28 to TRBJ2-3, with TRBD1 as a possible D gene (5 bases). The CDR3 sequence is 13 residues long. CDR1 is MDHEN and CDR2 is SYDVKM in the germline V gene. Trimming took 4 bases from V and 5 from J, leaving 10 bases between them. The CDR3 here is CASSSQGVDTQYF. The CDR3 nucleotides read TGTGCCAGCAGTTCCCAAGGGGTAGATACGCAGTATTTT.

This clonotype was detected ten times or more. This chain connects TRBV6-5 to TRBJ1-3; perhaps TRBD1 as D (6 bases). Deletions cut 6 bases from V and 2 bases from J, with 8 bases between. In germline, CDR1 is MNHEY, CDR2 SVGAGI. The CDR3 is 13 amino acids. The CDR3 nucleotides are TGTGCCAGCAGGCAGGGGACTGGAAACACCATATATTTT. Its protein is CASRQGTGNTIYF.

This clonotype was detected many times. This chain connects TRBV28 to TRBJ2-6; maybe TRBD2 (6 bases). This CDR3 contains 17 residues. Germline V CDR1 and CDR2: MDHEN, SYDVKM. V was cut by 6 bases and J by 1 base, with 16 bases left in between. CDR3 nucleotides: TGTGCCAGCAGAAGGAGGGTTTTTGGGTCTGGGGCCAACGTCCTGACTTTC. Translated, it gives CASRRRVFGSGANVLTF.

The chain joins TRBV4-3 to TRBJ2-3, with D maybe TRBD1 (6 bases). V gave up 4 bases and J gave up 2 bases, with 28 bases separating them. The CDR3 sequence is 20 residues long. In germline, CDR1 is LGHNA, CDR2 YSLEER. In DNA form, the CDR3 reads TGCGCCAGCAGCCTAACCAGAGACAGGTTCTCCCTTCAAAACACAGATACGCAGTATTTT. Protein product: CASSLTRDRFSLQNTDTQYF.

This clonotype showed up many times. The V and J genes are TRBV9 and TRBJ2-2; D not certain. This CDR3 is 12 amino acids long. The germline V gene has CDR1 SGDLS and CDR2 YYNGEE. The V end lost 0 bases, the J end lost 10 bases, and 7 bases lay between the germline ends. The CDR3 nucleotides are TGTGCCAGCAGCGTAGGTGGTGAGGAGCTGTTTTTT. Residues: CASSVGGEELFF. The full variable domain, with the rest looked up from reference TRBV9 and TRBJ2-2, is DSGVTQTPKHLITATGQRVTLRCSPRSGDLSVYWYQQSLDQGLQFLIQYYNGEERAKGNILERFSAQQFPDLHSELNLSSLELGDSALYFCASSVGGEELFFGEGSRLTVL.

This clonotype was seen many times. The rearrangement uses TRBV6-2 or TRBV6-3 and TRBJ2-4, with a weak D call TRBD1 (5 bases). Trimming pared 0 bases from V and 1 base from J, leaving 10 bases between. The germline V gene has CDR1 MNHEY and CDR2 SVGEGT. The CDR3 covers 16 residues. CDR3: CASSYSRTLAKNIQYF. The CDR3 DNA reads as TGTGCCAGCAGTTACTCTAGGACACTTGCCAAAAACATTCAGTACTTC.

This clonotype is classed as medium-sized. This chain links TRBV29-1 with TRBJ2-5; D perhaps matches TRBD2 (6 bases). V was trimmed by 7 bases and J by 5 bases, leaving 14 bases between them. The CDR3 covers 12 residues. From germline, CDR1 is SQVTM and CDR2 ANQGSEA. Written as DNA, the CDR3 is TGCAGCGCTGACGGGCTAGCGGAGACCCAGTACTTC. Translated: CSADGLAETQYF.

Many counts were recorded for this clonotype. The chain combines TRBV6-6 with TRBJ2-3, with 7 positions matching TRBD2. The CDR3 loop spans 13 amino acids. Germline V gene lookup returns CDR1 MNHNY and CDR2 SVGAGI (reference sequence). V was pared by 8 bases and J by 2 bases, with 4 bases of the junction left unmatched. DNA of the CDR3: TGTGCCAGCGGGACTACAGACACAGATACGCAGTATTTT. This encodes CASGTTDTDTQYF.